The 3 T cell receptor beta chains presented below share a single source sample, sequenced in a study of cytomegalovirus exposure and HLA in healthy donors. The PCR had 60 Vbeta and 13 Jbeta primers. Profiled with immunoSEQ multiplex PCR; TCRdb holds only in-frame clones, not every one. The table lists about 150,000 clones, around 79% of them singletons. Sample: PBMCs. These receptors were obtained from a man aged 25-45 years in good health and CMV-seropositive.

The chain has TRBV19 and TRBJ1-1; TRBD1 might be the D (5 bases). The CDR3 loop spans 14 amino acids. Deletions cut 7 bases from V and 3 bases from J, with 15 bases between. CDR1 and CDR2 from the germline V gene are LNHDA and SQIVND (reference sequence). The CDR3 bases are TGTGCCAGTATCAGGGCGGGGGACCACACTGAAGCTTTCTTT. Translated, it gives CASIRAGDHTEAFF.

The CDR3 loop reads CAWSFGTGRNTIYF. CDR3 coding DNA: TGTGCCTGGAGTTTCGGGACAGGTCGAAACACCATATATTTT. The chain has TRBV30 and TRBJ1-3; 8 bases align to TRBD1. The germline CDR1 and CDR2 sequences are GTSNPN and SVGIG (reference sequence). V lost 2 bases to trimming and J lost 5 bases; unmatched junction nucleotides: 5. This CDR3 is built from 14 residues.

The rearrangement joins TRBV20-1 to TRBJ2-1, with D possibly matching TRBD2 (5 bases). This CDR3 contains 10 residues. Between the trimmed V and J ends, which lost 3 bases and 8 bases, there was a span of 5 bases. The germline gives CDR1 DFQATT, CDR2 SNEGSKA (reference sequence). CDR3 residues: CSASGDEQFF. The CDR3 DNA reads TGCAGTGCTAGCGGGGATGAGCAGTTCTTC.